This TCR beta chain comes out of a study of metastatic and nonmetastatic thyroid tumors. TCRdb re-called clones from the PCR reads using MiXCR. The sample lists roughly 5,600 clones; 30% to 35% were seen once. CDR1 and CDR2 (germline): SGHAT, FQNNGV. The CDR3 extends over 14 amino acids. V was pared by 1 base and J by 4 bases, with 3 bases of the junction left unmatched. Before thyroid surgery, none of the patients had received any treatment. The specimen sequenced was adjacent normal tissue. The chain carries TRBV11-2 and TRBJ2-7; 8 bases are a match to TRBD1. This sequence originates from a female donor with papillary thyroid cancer or a benign thyroid nodule (not recorded which). Some clones in this sample may be carry-over from other donors' samples. The CDR3 DNA follows: TGTGCCAGCAGCTTAGGCCAGGGGGCATACGAGCAGTACTTC. Translated, it gives CASSLGQGAYEQYF. The variable domain in full, with the rest retrieved from reference TRBV11-2 and TRBJ2-7, is EAGVAQSPRYKIIEKRQSVAFWCNPISGHATLYWYQQILGQGPKLLIQFQNNGVVDDSQLPKDRFSAERLKGVDSTLKIQPAKLEDSAVYLCASSLGQGAYEQYFGPGTRLTVT.